Given below is one T cell receptor (beta chain) in context. The antigen is undetermined. The sample comes from a study of T cells expressing NK-cell markers. For the study at large: It was from sorted CD3+CD56+NKG2C+, CD3+CD56+NKG2C- and CD3+CD56-NKG2C+ T cells that TCR beta repertoires came. Eight donors were sequenced, of whom seven were HCMV-seropositive, while the remaining one was HCMV-seronegative.

Findings and limits, study-wide: Uncertainty persisted over the HCMV specificity of expanded NKG2C+ T cell clones.

From its re-call of the 5' RACE reads, TCRdb lists each CDR3 protein once, without DNA. The sample table sets out more than 400,000 distinct CDR3 sequences. The length of the CDR3 is 19 residues. Germline loops: CDR1 LGHNA, CDR2 YSLEER. The receptor was isolated from a woman aged 18-70 years in good health. Input material: blood T cells: a sorted CD56 or NKG2C T cell subset, CD4+ or CD8+ T cells, or bulk PBMC T cells (not recorded which). V usage is TRBV4-3 and J usage is TRBJ1-6. CDR3 sequence reads: CASSQDESAASSYNSPLHF.